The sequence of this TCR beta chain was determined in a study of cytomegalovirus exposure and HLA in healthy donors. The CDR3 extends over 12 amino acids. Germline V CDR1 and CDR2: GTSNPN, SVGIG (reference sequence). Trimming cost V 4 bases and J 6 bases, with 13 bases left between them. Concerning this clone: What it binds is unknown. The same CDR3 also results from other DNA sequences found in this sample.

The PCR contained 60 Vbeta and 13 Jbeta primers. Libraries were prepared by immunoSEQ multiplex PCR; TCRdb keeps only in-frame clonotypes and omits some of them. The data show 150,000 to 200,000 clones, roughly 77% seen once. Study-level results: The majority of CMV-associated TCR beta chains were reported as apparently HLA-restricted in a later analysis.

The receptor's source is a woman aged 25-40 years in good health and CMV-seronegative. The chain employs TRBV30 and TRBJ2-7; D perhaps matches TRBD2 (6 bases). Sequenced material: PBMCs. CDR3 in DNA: TGTGCCTGGAATGGCGGGGTCGGCGAGCAGTACTTC. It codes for CAWNGGVGEQYF.